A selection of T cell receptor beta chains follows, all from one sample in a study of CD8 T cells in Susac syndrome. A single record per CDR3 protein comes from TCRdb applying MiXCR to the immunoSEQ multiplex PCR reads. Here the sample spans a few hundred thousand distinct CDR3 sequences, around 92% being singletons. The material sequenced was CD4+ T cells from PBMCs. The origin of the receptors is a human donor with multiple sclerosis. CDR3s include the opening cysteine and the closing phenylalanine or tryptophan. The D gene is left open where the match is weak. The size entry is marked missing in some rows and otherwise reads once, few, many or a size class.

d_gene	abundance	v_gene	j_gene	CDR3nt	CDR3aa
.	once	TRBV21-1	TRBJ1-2	TGTGCCAGCAGCAAGGGAGGAGGCAGGGGAAGCTATGGCTACACCTTC	CASSKGGGRGSYGYTF
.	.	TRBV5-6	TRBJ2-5	TGTGCCAGCAGCTTGTTGGGCGGGGGCGACCAAGAGACCCAGTACTTC	CASSLLGGGDQETQYF
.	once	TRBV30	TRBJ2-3	TGTGCCTGCCCCCCCGATACGCAGTATTTT	CACPPDTQYF
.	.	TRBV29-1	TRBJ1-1	TGCAGCGTCGGGACTGGGGCTGAAGCTTTCTTT	CSVGTGAEAFF
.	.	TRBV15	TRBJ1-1	TGTGCCACCAGGCTAAGTGAAAGGTTCACTGAAGCTTTCTTT	CATRLSERFTEAFF
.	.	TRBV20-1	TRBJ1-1	TGCAGTGCTTTCCGGGCCTTGGGGAACACTGAAGCTTTCTTT	CSAFRALGNTEAFF
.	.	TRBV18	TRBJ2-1	TGTGCCAGCTCACCTCCTTCGGTGGGAGTTTTCGGTGAGCAGTTCTTC	CASSPPSVGVFGEQFF
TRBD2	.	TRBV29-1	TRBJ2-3	TGCAGCGTTCTTCTAGCGGGGAAGGCGGCTACGCAGTATTTT	CSVLLAGKAATQYF
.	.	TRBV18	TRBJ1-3	TGTGCCAGCTCACCACCTCGGGCGACAATTAGCTCTGGAAACACCATATATTTT	CASSPPRATISSGNTIYF
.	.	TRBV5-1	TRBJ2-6	TGCGCCAGCAGCTTGGGTTTGGGCTCTGGGGCCAACGTCCTGACTTTC	CASSLGLGSGANVLTF
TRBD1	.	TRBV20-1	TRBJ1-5	TGCAGTGCTAGAAGACAGGGGGCGCGTGATAGCAATCAGCCCCAGCATTTT	CSARRQGARDSNQPQHF
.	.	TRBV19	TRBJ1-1	TGTGCCACCCGGGAGGGGCTGAACACTGAAGCTTTCTTT	CATREGLNTEAFF
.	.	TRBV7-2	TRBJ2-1	TGTGCCAGCAGCTTATGGTCCCAGTCCTACAATGAGCAGTTCTTC	CASSLWSQSYNEQFF
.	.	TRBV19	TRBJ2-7	TGTGCCAGTAGTATGACCAGGGAAAGTGAGCAGTACTTC	CASSMTRESEQYF
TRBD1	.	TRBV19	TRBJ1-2	TGTGCCAGTATCCAGGACAGGGACTATGGCTACACCTTC	CASIQDRDYGYTF
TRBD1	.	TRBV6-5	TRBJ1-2	TGTGCCAGCAGTTTCGGACAGGGAGGGATGCGGGGCTACACCTTC	CASSFGQGGMRGYTF
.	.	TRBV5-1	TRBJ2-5	TGCGCCAGCAGCGTAGGCACACTAGACCTCCAAGAGACCCAGTACTTC	CASSVGTLDLQETQYF
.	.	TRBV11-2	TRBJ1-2	TGTGCCAGCAGCTTAGCGGGCGTAGCAGGAACTAACTATGGCTACACCTTC	CASSLAGVAGTNYGYTF
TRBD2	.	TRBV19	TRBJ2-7	TGTGCCAGTAGTTTGCGACTAGCGGGAATCCACGAGCAGTACTTC	CASSLRLAGIHEQYF
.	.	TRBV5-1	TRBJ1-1	TGCGCCAGCAGCCCCCGGAGCATAAGCGGTAGGGGGTCGTATTGGAACACTGAAGCTTTCTTT	CASSPRSISGRGSYWNTEAFF
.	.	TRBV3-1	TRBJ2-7	TGTGCCAGCAGCCTTCTAGCCGCCTACGAGCAGTACTTC	CASSLLAAYEQYF
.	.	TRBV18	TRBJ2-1	TGTGCCAGCTCACCCCCTCGGCCGGTCTTTGAGCAGTTCTTC	CASSPPRPVFEQFF
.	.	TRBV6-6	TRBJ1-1	TGTGCCAGCGATTATGGGCACAGGGCGAGCACTGAAGCTTTCTTT	CASDYGHRASTEAFF
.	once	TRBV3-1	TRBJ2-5	TGTGCCAGCAGCCCCTCCGGGGAGACCCAGTACTTC	CASSPSGETQYF
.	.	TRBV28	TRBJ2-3	TGTGCCAGCAGTTTATTGGGGGGCAGGGGAGGTACAGATACGCAGTATTTT	CASSLLGGRGGTDTQYF
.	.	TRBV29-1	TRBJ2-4	TGCAGCGTCCGCACTCTTGGGGTCGCCAAAAACATTCAGTACTTC	CSVRTLGVAKNIQYF
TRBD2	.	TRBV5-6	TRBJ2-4	TGTGCCAGCAGCCGTCGCGGGGGAGCCAAAAACATTCAGTACTTC	CASSRRGGAKNIQYF
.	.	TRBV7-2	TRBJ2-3	TGTGCCAGCAGCTTAGCCTCGATAGTGAGGGGGACAGATACGCAGTATTTT	CASSLASIVRGTDTQYF
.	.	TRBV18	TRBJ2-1	TGTGCCAGCTCACATGGGGGGCGACGGACGAATGAGCAGTTCTTC	CASSHGGRRTNEQFF
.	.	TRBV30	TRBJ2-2	TGTGCCTGGAGTTTCGGGCCGAACACCGGGGAGCTGTTTTTT	CAWSFGPNTGELFF
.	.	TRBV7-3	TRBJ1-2	TGTGCCAGCAGCTCCGGCCCTCGCCGAAACTATGGCTACACCTTC	CASSSGPRRNYGYTF
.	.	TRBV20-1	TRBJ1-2	TGCAGTGCTAGAGAGGCCGGGGTTTCCGTCTATGGCTACACCTTC	CSAREAGVSVYGYTF
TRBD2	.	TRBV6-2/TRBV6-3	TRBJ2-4	TGTGCCAGCAGTAGACCTCAGGGACTAGTTTGGTTC	CASSRPQGLVWF
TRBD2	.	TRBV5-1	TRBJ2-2	TGCGCCAGCAGCTTCACTCTACGGGGGGAAGGCGGGGAGCTGTTTTTT	CASSFTLRGEGGELFF
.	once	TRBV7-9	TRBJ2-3	TGTGCCAGCGGGAGTGGCTTTGGAGATACGCAGTATTTT	CASGSGFGDTQYF
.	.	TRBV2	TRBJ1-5	TGTGCCAGCAGTGAAGATGAGGGAGGCAATCAGCCCCAGCATTTT	CASSEDEGGNQPQHF
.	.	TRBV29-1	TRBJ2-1	TGCAGCGTCTCGGGGGGCCTGGACTACAATGAGCAGTTCTTC	CSVSGGLDYNEQFF
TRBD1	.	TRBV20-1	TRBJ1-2	TGCAGTGCTAGAGGACAGGGGAACTATGGCTACACCTTC	CSARGQGNYGYTF
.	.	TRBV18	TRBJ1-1	TGTGCCAGCTCACCTACCACGGGGGCAACTGAAGCTTTCTTT	CASSPTTGATEAFF
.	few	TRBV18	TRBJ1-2	TGTGCCAGCTCCCCGGGGGGGCCCAACTATGGCTACACCTTC	CASSPGGPNYGYTF
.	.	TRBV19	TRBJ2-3	TGTGCCAGTAGTACCTTACAGGGTGGCACAGATACGCAGTATTTT	CASSTLQGGTDTQYF
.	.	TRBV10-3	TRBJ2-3	TGTGCCAGCCGGTGGGCGGGGAACACAGATACGCAGTATTTT	CASRWAGNTDTQYF
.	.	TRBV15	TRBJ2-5	TGTGCCACCAGCAGCGACGGACACCAAGAGACCCAGTACTTC	CATSSDGHQETQYF
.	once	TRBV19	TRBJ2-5	TGTGCCAGTAGTACGACAGCTCGCCAAGAGACCCAGTACTTC	CASSTTARQETQYF
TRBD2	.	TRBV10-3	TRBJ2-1	TGTGCCATCAGTGACCCCAGGGAGGGGTCTAGACAGTTCTTC	CAISDPREGSRQFF
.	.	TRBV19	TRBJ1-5	TGTGCCAGTAGTATACGGGACACGAATCAGCCCCAGCATTTT	CASSIRDTNQPQHF
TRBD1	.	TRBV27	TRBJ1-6	TGTGCCAGCAAAACAGGGGGATTCTCCTATAATTCACCCCTCCACTTT	CASKTGGFSYNSPLHF
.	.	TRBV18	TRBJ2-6	TGTGCCAGCTCACCCTCCGGCGGAGGAAACTCTGGGGCCAACGTCCTGACTTTC	CASSPSGGGNSGANVLTF
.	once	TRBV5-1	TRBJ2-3	TGCGCCAGCAGCTTGGGCCAACCTACGGGACTCCTCGCAGATACGCAGTATTTT	CASSLGQPTGLLADTQYF
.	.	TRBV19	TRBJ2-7	TGTGCCAGTACCTCACAGGCAAGCTCCTACGAGCAGTACTTC	CASTSQASSYEQYF
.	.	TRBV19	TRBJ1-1	TGTGCCAGTAGTGACTTGCCAGGGGTGAGAACTGAAGCTTTCTTT	CASSDLPGVRTEAFF
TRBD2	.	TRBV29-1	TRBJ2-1	TGCAGCTCCTGGACTAGCGGGGTGGGTGAGCAGTTCTTC	CSSWTSGVGEQFF
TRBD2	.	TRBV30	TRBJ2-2	TGTGCCTGGAGTGGCGGGAGCGGGGAGCTGTTTTTT	CAWSGGSGELFF
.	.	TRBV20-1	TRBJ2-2	TGCAGTGCTAGCGGGGCGGGCGGCCGAGGCACCGGGGAGCTGTTTTTT	CSASGAGGRGTGELFF
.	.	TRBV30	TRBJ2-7	TGTGCCTGGCGGAGGGACACACGGGCGAAGGAGCAGTACTTC	CAWRRDTRAKEQYF
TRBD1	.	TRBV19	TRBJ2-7	TGTGCCACCAGGGGACAGGGGGAATCCTACGAGCAGTACTTC	CATRGQGESYEQYF
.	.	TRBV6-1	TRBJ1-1	TGTGCCAGCAGCCGTTACGGGGAGGGCACTGAAGCTTTCTTT	CASSRYGEGTEAFF
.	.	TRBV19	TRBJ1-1	TGTGCCAGTAGTATCGTGACAGAGAGAAGAAGGGATCGCACTGAAGCTTTCTTT	CASSIVTERRRDRTEAFF